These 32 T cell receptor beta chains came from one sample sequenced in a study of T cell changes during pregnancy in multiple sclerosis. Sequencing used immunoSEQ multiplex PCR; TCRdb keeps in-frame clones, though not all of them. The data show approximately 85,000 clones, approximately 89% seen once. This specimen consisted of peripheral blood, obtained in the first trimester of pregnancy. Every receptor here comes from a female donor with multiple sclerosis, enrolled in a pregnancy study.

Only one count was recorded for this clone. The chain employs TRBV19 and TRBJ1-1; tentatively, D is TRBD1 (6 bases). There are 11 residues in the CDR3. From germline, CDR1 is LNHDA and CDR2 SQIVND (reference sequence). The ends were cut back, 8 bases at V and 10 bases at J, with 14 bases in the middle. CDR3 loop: CASLSGAAAFF. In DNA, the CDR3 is TGTGCCAGTCTATCAGGGGCGGCAGCTTTCTTT.

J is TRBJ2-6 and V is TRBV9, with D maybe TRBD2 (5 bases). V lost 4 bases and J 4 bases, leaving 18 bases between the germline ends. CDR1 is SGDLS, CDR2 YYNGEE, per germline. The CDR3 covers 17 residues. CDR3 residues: CASSPRVNRAGANVLTF. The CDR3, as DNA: TGTGCCAGCAGCCCGCGGGTCAACCGAGCCGGGGCCAACGTCCTGACTTTC.

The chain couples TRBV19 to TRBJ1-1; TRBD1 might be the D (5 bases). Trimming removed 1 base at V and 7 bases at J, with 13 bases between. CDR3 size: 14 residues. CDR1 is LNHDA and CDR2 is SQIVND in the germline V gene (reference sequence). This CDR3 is CASSIGQDRREAFF. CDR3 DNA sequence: TGTGCCAGTAGTATAGGGCAAGACAGACGTGAAGCTTTCTTT. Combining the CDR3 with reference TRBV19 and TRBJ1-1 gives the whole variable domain DGGITQSPKYLFRKEGQNVTLSCEQNLNHDAMYWYRQDPGQGLRLIYYSQIVNDFQKGDIAEGYSVSREKKESFPLTVTSAQKNPTAFYLCASSIGQDRREAFFGQGTRLTVV.

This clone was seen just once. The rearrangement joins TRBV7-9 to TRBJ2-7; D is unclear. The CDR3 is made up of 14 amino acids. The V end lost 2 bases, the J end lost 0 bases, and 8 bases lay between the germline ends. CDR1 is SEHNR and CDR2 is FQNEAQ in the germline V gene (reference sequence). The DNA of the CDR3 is TGTGCCAGCAGCTTAACTGGTTCCTCCTACGAGCAGTACTTC. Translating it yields CASSLTGSSYEQYF.

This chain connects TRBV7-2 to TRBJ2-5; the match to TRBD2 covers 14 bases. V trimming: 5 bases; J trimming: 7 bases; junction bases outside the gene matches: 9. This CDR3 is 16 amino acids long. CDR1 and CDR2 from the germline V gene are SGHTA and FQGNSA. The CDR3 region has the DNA TGTGCCAGCAGCCTAACCGGGACTAGCGGGAGTGGGACCCAGTACTTC. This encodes CASSLTGTSGSGTQYF.

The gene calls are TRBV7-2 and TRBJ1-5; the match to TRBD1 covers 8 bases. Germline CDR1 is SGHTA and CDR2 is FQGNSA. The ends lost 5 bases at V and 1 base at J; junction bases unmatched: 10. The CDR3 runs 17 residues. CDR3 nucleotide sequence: TGTGCCAGCAGCGGGCGGACAGGGTCGGTGAGCAATCAGCCCCAGCATTTT. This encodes CASSGRTGSVSNQPQHF.

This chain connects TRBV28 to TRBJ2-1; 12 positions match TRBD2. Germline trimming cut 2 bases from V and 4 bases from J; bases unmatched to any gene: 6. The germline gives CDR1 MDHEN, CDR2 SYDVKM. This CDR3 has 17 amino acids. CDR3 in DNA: TGTGCCAGCAGTTTACTCCAGGGACTAGCGGGTTACAATGAGCAGTTCTTC. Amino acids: CASSLLQGLAGYNEQFF.

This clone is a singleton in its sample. DNA of the CDR3: TGTGCCAGCAGTTTCGGCCCTCGGACTAGCGGGAAAGTTTTTATACGTGGGGCCAACGTCCTGACTTTC. This translates into CASSFGPRTSGKVFIRGANVLTF. The rearrangement links TRBV27 to TRBJ2-6, with TRBD2 matching over 12 bases. With 3 bases clipped from V and 3 bases from J, the junction kept 21 bases outside the gene matches. Germline lookup yields CDR1 MNHEY and CDR2 SMNVEV (reference sequence). This CDR3 contains 23 residues. Full variable domain (missing parts from reference TRBV27 and TRBJ2-6): EAQVTQNPRYLITVTGKKLTVTCSQNMNHEYMSWYRQDPGLGLRQIYYSMNVEVTDKGDVPEGYKVSRKEKRNFPLILESPSPNQTSLYFCASSFGPRTSGKVFIRGANVLTFGAGSRLTVL.

For the CDR3, the DNA is TGTGCCAGCAGCTCCGGAGCGAGCTCCTATAATTCACCCCTCCACTTT. As protein: CASSSGASSYNSPLHF. The rearrangement links TRBV7-9 to TRBJ1-6; D gene ambiguous. V gave up 4 bases and J gave up 0 bases, with 10 bases separating them. This CDR3 contains 16 residues. Germline CDR1 reads SEHNR; CDR2 reads FQNEAQ (reference sequence).

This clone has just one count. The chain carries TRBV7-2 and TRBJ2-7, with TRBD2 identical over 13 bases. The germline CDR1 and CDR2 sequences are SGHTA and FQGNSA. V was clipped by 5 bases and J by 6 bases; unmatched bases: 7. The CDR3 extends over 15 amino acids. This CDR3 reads CASSKDGLAGAEQYF. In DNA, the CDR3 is TGTGCCAGCAGCAAAGACGGACTAGCGGGAGCCGAGCAGTACTTC.

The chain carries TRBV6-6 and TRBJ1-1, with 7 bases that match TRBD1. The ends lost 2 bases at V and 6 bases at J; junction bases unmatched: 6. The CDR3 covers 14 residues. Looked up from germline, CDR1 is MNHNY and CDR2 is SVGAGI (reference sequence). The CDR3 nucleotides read TGTGCCAGCAGTTACGGGCAGGGGGTTGCTGAAGCTTTCTTT. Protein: CASSYGQGVAEAFF.

Here the CDR3 DNA reads TGTGCCAGCAGTGACGGGGGGCGGAAGACTGAAGCTTTCTTT. Its translation is CASSDGGRKTEAFF. The chain recombines TRBV6-1 with TRBJ1-1; weak D call: TRBD1 (6 bases). Per the germline V gene, CDR1 is MNHNS and CDR2 is SASEGT. The CDR3 loop spans 14 amino acids. V was trimmed by 3 bases and J by 5 bases, leaving 13 bases between them.

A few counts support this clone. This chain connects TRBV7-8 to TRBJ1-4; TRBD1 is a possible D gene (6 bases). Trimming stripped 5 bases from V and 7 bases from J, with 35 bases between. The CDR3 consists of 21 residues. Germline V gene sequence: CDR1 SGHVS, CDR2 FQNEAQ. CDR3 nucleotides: TGTGCCAGCAGCCTCCGCTACATTGATCGTCAGGGGACCAACCAAGGTGAAAAACTGTTTTTT. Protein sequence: CASSLRYIDRQGTNQGEKLFF. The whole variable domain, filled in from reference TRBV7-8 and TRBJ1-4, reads GAGVSQSPRYKVAKRGQDVALRCDPISGHVSLFWYQQALGQGPEFLTYFQNEAQLDKSGLPSDRFFAERPEGSVSTLKIQRTQQEDSAVYLCASSLRYIDRQGTNQGEKLFFGSGTQLSVL.

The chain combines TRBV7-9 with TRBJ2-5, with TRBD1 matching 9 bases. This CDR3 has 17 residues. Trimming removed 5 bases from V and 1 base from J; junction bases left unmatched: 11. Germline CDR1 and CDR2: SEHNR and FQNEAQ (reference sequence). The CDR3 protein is CASSRPTGTGIQETQYF. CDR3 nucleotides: TGTGCCAGCAGCCGCCCAACCGGGACAGGGATCCAAGAGACCCAGTACTTC.

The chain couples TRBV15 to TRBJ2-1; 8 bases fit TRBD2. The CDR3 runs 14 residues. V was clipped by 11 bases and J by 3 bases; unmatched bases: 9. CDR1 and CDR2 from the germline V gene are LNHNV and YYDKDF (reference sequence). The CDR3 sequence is CASSGSGDYNEQFF. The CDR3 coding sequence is TGTGCCTCCTCCGGTAGCGGGGACTACAATGAGCAGTTCTTC.

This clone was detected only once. CDR3 residues: CATSEDSSYYEQYF. The CDR3 nucleotides read TGTGCCACCAGCGAGGACAGTAGTTACTACGAGCAGTACTTC. The chain recombines TRBV15 with TRBJ2-7, with a possible D match to TRBD1 (6 bases). Germline CDR1 LNHNV, CDR2 YYDKDF (reference sequence). The CDR3 length is 14 residues. The V end lost 5 bases, the J end lost 3 bases, and 14 bases lay between the germline ends.

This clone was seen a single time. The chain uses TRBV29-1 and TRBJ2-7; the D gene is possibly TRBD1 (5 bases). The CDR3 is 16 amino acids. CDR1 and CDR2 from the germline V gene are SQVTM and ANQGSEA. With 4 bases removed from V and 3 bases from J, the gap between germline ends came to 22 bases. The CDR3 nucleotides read TGCAGCGTTGGCCGTTGGACAAAGGACGCGGTCTACGAGCAGTACTTC. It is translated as CSVGRWTKDAVYEQYF.

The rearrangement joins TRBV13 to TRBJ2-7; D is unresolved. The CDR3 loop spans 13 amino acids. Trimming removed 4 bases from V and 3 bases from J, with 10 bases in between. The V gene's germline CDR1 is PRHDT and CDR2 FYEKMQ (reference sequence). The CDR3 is CASSSLLRYEQYF. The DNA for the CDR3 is TGTGCCAGCAGCTCGCTATTGCGCTACGAGCAGTACTTC.

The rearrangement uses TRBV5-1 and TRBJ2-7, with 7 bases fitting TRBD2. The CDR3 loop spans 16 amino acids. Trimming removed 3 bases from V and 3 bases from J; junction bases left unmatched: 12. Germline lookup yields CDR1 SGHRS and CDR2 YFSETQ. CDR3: CASSSRGETRDYEQYF. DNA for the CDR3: TGCGCCAGCAGCTCCCGGGGGGAAACCCGAGACTACGAGCAGTACTTC.

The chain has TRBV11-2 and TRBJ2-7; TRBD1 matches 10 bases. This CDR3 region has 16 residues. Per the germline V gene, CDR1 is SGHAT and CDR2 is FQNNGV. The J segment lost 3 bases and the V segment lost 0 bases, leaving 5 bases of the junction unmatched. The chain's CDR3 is CASSLDPRTGGYEQYF. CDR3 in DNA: TGTGCCAGCAGCTTAGATCCCAGGACAGGGGGCTACGAGCAGTACTTC.

The CDR3 DNA is TGTGCCAGCAGCCAAGTCCTCAAGGCTAGCGGAGGCAATGAGCAGTTCTTC. It codes for CASSQVLKASGGNEQFF. This chain joins TRBV14 and TRBJ2-1; TRBD2 matches at 7 bases. Germline assignment: CDR1 SGHDN and CDR2 FVKESK. Trimming at V came to 1 base and at J to 6 bases, leaving 12 bases not matched to a gene. This CDR3 comprises 17 residues. Supplemented by reference TRBV14 and TRBJ2-1, the full variable domain reads EAGVTQFPSHSVIEKGQTVTLRCDPISGHDNLYWYRRVMGKEIKFLLHFVKESKQDESGMPNNRFLAERTGGTYSTLKVQPAELEDSGVYFCASSQVLKASGGNEQFFGPGTRLTVL.

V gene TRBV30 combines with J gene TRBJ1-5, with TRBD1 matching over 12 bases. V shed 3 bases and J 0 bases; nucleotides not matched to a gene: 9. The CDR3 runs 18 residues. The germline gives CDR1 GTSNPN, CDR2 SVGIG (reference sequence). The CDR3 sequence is CAWSLSGQGARSNQPQHF. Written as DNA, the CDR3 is TGTGCCTGGAGCCTATCGGGACAGGGGGCTCGTAGCAATCAGCCCCAGCATTTT.

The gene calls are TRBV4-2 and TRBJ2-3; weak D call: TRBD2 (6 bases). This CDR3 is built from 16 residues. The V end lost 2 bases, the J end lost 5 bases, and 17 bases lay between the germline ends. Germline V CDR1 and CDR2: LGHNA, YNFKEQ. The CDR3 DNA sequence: TGTGCCAGCAGCCAATCCGGGACTTATCTTGAAGATACGCAGTATTTT. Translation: CASSQSGTYLEDTQYF.

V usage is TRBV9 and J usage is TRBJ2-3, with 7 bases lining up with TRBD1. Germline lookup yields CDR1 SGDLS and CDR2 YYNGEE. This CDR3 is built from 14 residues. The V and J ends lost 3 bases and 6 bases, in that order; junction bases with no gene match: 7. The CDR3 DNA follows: TGTGCCAGCAGCGGAGAGGGGGCCAGGGATACGCAGTATTTT. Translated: CASSGEGARDTQYF.

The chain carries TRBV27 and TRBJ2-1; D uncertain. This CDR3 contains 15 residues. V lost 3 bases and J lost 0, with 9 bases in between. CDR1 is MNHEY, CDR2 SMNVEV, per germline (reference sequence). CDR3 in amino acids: CASSFRGVSYNEQFF. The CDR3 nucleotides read TGTGCCAGCAGTTTCCGAGGCGTCTCCTACAATGAGCAGTTCTTC.

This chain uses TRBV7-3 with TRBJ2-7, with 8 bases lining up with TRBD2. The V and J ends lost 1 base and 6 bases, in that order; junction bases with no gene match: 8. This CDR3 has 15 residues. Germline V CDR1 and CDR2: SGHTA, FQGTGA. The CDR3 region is CASSLKPGGPGEQYF. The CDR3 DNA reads TGTGCCAGCAGCTTAAAACCGGGGGGGCCCGGCGAGCAGTACTTC.

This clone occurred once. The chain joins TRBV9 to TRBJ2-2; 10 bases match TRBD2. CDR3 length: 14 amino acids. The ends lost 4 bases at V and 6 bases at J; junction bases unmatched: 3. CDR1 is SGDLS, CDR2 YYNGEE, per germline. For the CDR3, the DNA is TGTGCCAGCAGCAGCGGGGGGGCGGCCGGGGAGCTGTTTTTT. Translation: CASSSGGAAGELFF.

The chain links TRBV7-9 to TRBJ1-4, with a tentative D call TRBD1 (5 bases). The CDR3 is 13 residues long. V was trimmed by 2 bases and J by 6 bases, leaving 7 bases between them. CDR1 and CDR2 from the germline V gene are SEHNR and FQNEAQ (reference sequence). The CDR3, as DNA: TGTGCCAGCAGCTTACTACAGGATGAAAAACTGTTTTTT. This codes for CASSLLQDEKLFF.

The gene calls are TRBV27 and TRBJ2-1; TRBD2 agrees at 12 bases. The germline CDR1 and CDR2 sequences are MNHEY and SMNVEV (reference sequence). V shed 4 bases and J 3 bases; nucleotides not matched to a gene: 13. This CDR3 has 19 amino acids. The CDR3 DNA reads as TGTGCCAGCAGTTCCAATACACCGCAGACTAGCGGGAGCTACAATGAGCAGTTCTTC. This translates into CASSSNTPQTSGSYNEQFF.

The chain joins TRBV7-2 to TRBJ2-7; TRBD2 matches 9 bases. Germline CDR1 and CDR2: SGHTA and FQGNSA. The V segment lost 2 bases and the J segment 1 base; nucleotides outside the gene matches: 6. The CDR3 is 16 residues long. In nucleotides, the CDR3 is TGTGCCAGCAGCTTACGTAGCGGGGGAAAATCCTACGAGCAGTACTTC. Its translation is CASSLRSGGKSYEQYF.

The chain's CDR3 is CASSQAGNTGELFF. CDR3 sequence (DNA): TGCGCCAGCAGCCAAGCGGGGAACACCGGGGAGCTGTTTTTT. The chain couples TRBV4-3 to TRBJ2-2; D unresolved. This CDR3 is 14 amino acids long. Deletions cut 1 base from V and 1 base from J, with 4 bases between. Germline V gene data show CDR1 as LGHNA and CDR2 as YSLEER.

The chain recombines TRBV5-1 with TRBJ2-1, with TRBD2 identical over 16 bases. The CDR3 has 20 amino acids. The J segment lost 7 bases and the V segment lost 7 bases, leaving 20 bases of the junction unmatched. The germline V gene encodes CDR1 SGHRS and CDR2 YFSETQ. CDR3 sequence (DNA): TGCGCCAGCGGCCGATCTCCGGGACTAGCGGGAGGGAGGGGTCAAAATGAGCAGTTCTTC. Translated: CASGRSPGLAGGRGQNEQFF.